This entry concerns a single TCR beta chain. The antigen remains unidentified. Using immunoSEQ multiplex PCR, the repertoire was profiled, and TCRdb retains in-frame clones only, with some absent. Here the sample spans about 210,000 clones, approximately 94% being singletons. The sample comes from a study of T cell responses to AZD1222 COVID-19 vaccine. Regarding the study as a whole: Reportedly, close to half of spike-specific TCRs are directed against unmutated variant regions.

There are 14 residues in the CDR3. The germline V gene has CDR1 SGHRS and CDR2 YFSETQ. The trim removed 4 bases at V and 10 bases at J, leaving 5 bases unmatched. The chain uses TRBV5-1 and TRBJ1-6; 10 bases are shared with TRBD1. This clonotype was sampled from an adult who received the MenACWY meningococcal vaccine as a control. Specimen: peripheral blood, collected 28 days after the second dose of the MenACWY control vaccine. DNA for the CDR3: TGCGCCAGCAGCCGGGACAGGGGCGAGTCACCCCTCCACTTT. This gives the protein CASSRDRGESPLHF.